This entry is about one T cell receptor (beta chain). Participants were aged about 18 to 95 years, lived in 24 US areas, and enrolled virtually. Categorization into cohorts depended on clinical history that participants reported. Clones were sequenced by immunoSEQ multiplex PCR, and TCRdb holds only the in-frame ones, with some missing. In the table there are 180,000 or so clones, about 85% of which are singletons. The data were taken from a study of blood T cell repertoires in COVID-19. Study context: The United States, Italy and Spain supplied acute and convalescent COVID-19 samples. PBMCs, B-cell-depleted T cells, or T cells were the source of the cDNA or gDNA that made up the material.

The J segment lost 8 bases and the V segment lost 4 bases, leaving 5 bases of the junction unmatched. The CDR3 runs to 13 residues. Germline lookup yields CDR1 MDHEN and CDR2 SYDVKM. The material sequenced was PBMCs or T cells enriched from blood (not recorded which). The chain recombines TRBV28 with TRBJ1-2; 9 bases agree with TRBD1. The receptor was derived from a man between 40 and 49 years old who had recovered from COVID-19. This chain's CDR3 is CASSSGQGTGYTF. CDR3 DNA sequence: TGTGCCAGCAGTTCGGGACAGGGTACAGGCTACACCTTC.